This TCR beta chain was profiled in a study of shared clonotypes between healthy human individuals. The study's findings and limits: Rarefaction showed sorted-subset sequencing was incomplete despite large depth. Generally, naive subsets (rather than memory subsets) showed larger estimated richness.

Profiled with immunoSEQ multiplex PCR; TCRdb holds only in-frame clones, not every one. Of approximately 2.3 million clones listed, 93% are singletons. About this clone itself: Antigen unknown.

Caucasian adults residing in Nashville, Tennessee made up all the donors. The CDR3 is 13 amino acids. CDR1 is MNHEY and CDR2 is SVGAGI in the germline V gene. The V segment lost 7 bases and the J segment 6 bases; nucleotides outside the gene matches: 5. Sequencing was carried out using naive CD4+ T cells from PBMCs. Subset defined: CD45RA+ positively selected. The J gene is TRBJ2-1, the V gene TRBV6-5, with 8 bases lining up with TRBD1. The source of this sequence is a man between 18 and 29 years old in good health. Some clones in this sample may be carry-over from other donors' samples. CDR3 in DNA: TGTGCCAGCACCCGGACAGGGCCCAATGAGCAGTTCTTC. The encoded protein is CASTRTGPNEQFF.